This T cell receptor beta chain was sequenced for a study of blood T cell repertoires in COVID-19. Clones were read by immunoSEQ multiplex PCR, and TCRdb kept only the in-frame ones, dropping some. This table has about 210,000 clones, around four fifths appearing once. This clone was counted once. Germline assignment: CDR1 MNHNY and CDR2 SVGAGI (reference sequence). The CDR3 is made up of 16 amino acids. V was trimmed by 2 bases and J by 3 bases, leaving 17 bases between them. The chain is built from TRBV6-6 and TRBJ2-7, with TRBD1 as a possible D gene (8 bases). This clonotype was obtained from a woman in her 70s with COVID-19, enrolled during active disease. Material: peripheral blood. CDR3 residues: CASSYLGQGGSYEQYF. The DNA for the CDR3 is TGTGCCAGCAGTTACCTCGGACAGGGAGGGAGCTACGAGCAGTACTTC.